This TCR beta chain was sequenced during a study of glioma-infiltrating T cells. Overall study: Sequencing aimed for about 4.5- to 11-fold coverage of roughly one million peripheral T cells. Findings and limits, study-wide: Tissue-blood divergence was below expectation in non-neoplastic patients, above in gliomas. A blood CDR3 motif signature was depleted in highly divergent patients.

Using RNA template, CDR3s of TCR alpha and beta were amplified with iRepertoire arm-PCR. Tissue mRNA or PBMC total RNA, 100-400 ng, went into one-step reverse transcription and amplification. TCRdb redid the calling of the multiplex PCR reads with MiXCR, one entry per CDR3 protein. The sample has about 400,000 distinct CDR3 sequences; 35% to 45% are singletons. This clonotype was counted ten times or more. The antigen remains unidentified. This sequence originates from a human donor with low-grade glioma or glioblastoma, undergoing nonglioma brain surgery, or in good health (not recorded which). Sequencing was carried out using glioma tissue, nonneoplastic brain tissue, or PBMCs (not recorded which).

For the CDR3, the DNA is TGTGCCAGCAGCTGGACAGAGAACACTGAAGCTTTCTTT. Translating gives CASSWTENTEAFF. The chain has TRBV7-2 and TRBJ1-1; TRBD1 is a possible D gene (6 bases). The CDR3 loop spans 13 amino acids. Trimming pared 4 bases from V and 1 base from J, leaving 7 bases between. CDR1 and CDR2 from the germline V gene are SGHTA and FQGNSA.